Below, one TCR beta chain is given with its context. This specimen belongs to a study of blood T cell repertoires in COVID-19. Germline-derived CDR1 and CDR2 are GTSNPN and SVGIG (reference sequence). There are 11 residues in the CDR3. The V and J ends lost 5 bases and 4 bases respectively, with 8 bases between them. Authors' processing steps: By means of reference gene primer amplification, nucleated cell counts were estimated. Assay: immunoSEQ multiplex PCR; the TCRdb copy retains only in-frame clones and omits some. V, J and clone size were drawn from that table, and D and trimming were deduced from the DNA. This table has roughly 240,000 clones, approximately 85% appearing once.

The chain couples TRBV30 to TRBJ1-1, with a weak D call TRBD1 (6 bases). Sequencing was carried out using PBMCs or T cells enriched from blood (not recorded which). The TCR was taken from a woman aged 45 to 65 with acute COVID-19. CDR3 protein: CAWQGSTEAFF. The CDR3 DNA reads as TGTGCCTGGCAGGGGAGCACTGAAGCTTTCTTT.